Listed below are T cell receptor beta chains from one sample, sequenced in a study of spatial heterogeneity in lung cancer. TCRdb processed the 5' RACE reads anew with MiXCR; each CDR3 protein has one entry. The sample records 35,000 to 55,000 distinct CDR3 sequences, approximately 7% being singletons. Sample: PBMCs, taken at surgery. The origin of the receptors is a female donor with early-stage non-small cell lung cancer. CDR3s include the opening cysteine and the closing phenylalanine or tryptophan. D genes are given only for firm matches. The size field is filled for only some rows; it gives once, few, many or a size class.

clone_size: many
d_call: TRBD2
j_call: TRBJ2-5
v_call: TRBV20-1
cdr3_nt: TGCAGTGCGCCGGGACTAGCGGGGCTGTACCAAGAGACCCAGTACTTC
cdr3_aa: CSAPGLAGLYQETQYF

clone_size: many
d_call: -
j_call: TRBJ2-5
v_call: TRBV12-3/TRBV12-4
cdr3_nt: TGTGCCAGCAGCCATTCATGGTACCTACAAGAGACCCAGTACTTC
cdr3_aa: CASSHSWYLQETQYF

clone_size: many
d_call: -
j_call: TRBJ1-1
v_call: TRBV29-1
cdr3_nt: TGCAGCGGTTCACAGGGAGCGACTGAAGCTTTCTTT
cdr3_aa: CSGSQGATEAFF

clone_size: -
d_call: TRBD1
j_call: TRBJ1-2
v_call: TRBV6-5
cdr3_nt: TGTGCCAGCAGTTACTCTCTAGGACAGGGTGGTTCCTCCTATGGCTACACCTTC
cdr3_aa: CASSYSLGQGGSSYGYTF

clone_size: -
d_call: -
j_call: TRBJ2-3
v_call: TRBV24-1
cdr3_nt: TGTGCCACCCGGCGGGAATGGCGGACTAGCACAGATACGCAGTATTTT
cdr3_aa: CATRREWRTSTDTQYF

clone_size: -
d_call: -
j_call: TRBJ2-7
v_call: TRBV9
cdr3_nt: TGTGCCAGCAGCCCAACTTGGGACGGGTCCTACGAGCAGTACTTC
cdr3_aa: CASSPTWDGSYEQYF

clone_size: many
d_call: -
j_call: TRBJ2-4
v_call: TRBV2
cdr3_nt: TGTGCCAGCAGTCTTGCCAGAAACATTCAGTACTTC
cdr3_aa: CASSLARNIQYF

clone_size: many
d_call: -
j_call: TRBJ2-1
v_call: TRBV20-1
cdr3_nt: TGCAGCGCCGGGGCGGGGTACAATGAGCAGTTCTTC
cdr3_aa: CSAGAGYNEQFF

clone_size: -
d_call: TRBD1
j_call: TRBJ1-3
v_call: TRBV3-1
cdr3_nt: TGTGCCAGCAGCCAAGGAGGGACAGGCGGAAACACCATATATTTT
cdr3_aa: CASSQGGTGGNTIYF

clone_size: many
d_call: -
j_call: TRBJ2-5
v_call: TRBV7-2
cdr3_nt: TGTGCCAGCAGCTTAGATACAGGAGGGACCCAGTACTTC
cdr3_aa: CASSLDTGGTQYF

clone_size: few
d_call: TRBD1
j_call: TRBJ2-5
v_call: TRBV5-4
cdr3_nt: TGTGCCAGCAGCCCATCACAGGGGGCCCAAGAGACCCAGTACTTC
cdr3_aa: CASSPSQGAQETQYF

clone_size: many
d_call: -
j_call: TRBJ2-1
v_call: TRBV7-9
cdr3_nt: TGTGCCAGCAGCCGTAACCAGGGGCTGCTAGAGCAGTTCTTC
cdr3_aa: CASSRNQGLLEQFF

clone_size: few
d_call: TRBD1
j_call: TRBJ1-4
v_call: TRBV7-2
cdr3_nt: TGTGCCAGCAGCTCCTTGGACAGGACTAATGAAAAACTGTTTTTT
cdr3_aa: CASSSLDRTNEKLFF

clone_size: many
d_call: -
j_call: TRBJ1-2
v_call: TRBV27
cdr3_nt: TGTGCCAGCAGTTTCCCCCTCCTCCGGAACTATGGCTACACCTTC
cdr3_aa: CASSFPLLRNYGYTF

clone_size: many
d_call: -
j_call: TRBJ1-5
v_call: TRBV3-1
cdr3_nt: TGTGCCAGCAGCCAGGATTGGGGCAATCAGCCCCAGCATTTT
cdr3_aa: CASSQDWGNQPQHF

clone_size: many
d_call: -
j_call: TRBJ1-4
v_call: TRBV7-9
cdr3_nt: TGTGCCAGCAGCTTAGCGAAGACAGGAGGGAGTGAAAAACTGTTTTTT
cdr3_aa: CASSLAKTGGSEKLFF

clone_size: many
d_call: TRBD1
j_call: TRBJ2-5
v_call: TRBV6-2/TRBV6-3
cdr3_nt: TGTGCCAGCAGTCTTCCGGGACAGACGGGCGAGACCCAGTACTTC
cdr3_aa: CASSLPGQTGETQYF

clone_size: -
d_call: -
j_call: TRBJ1-2
v_call: TRBV23-1
cdr3_nt: TGCGCCAGCGCTCAGGGGAACTACACCTTC
cdr3_aa: CASAQGNYTF

clone_size: many
d_call: -
j_call: TRBJ2-4
v_call: TRBV11-2
cdr3_nt: TGTGCCAGCAGCTTAGACTATTCCCGGCTAGCCAAAAACATTCAGTACTTC
cdr3_aa: CASSLDYSRLAKNIQYF

clone_size: many
d_call: -
j_call: TRBJ1-2
v_call: TRBV6-2/TRBV6-3
cdr3_nt: TGTGCCAGTCGGACAGCTTCTAACTATGGCTACACCTTC
cdr3_aa: CASRTASNYGYTF

clone_size: few
d_call: -
j_call: TRBJ2-1
v_call: TRBV11-2
cdr3_nt: TGTGCCAGCAGTTCTCAGGGCATTAACTACAATGAGCAGTTCTTC
cdr3_aa: CASSSQGINYNEQFF

clone_size: few
d_call: TRBD2
j_call: TRBJ2-5
v_call: TRBV14
cdr3_nt: TGTGCCAGCAGCCAAGGCAAGCGGGGGGCCCTTCGGGAGACCCAGTACTTC
cdr3_aa: CASSQGKRGALRETQYF

clone_size: few
d_call: TRBD1
j_call: TRBJ2-3
v_call: TRBV12-3/TRBV12-4
cdr3_nt: TGTGCCAGCACCCTAAACGGACAGGGGGCCGGGGATACGCAGTATTTT
cdr3_aa: CASTLNGQGAGDTQYF

clone_size: -
d_call: TRBD1
j_call: TRBJ2-3
v_call: TRBV5-1
cdr3_nt: TGCGCCAGCACCGGACAGGGCACAGATACGCAGTATTTT
cdr3_aa: CASTGQGTDTQYF

clone_size: few
d_call: TRBD2
j_call: TRBJ2-4
v_call: TRBV12-3/TRBV12-4
cdr3_nt: TGTGCCAGCATCCAGACTAGCGGGGGGAGGAACATTCAGTACTTC
cdr3_aa: CASIQTSGGRNIQYF

clone_size: many
d_call: -
j_call: TRBJ1-1
v_call: TRBV12-5
cdr3_nt: TGTGCTAGTGGTCTCCCCCCCGGGAACACTGAAGCTTTCTTT
cdr3_aa: CASGLPPGNTEAFF

clone_size: many
d_call: -
j_call: TRBJ2-2
v_call: TRBV9
cdr3_nt: TGTGCCAGCAGCGTAGTTCCCGGGTCATACACCGGGGAGCTGTTTTTT
cdr3_aa: CASSVVPGSYTGELFF

clone_size: many
d_call: TRBD1
j_call: TRBJ2-7
v_call: TRBV4-3
cdr3_nt: TGCGCCAGCAGCCCAGGGGGGGGACAGGGGTACGAGCAGTACTTC
cdr3_aa: CASSPGGGQGYEQYF

clone_size: many
d_call: -
j_call: TRBJ2-3
v_call: TRBV6-2/TRBV6-3
cdr3_nt: TGTGCCAGCAGTTACACGAGGGACACAGATACGCAGTATTTT
cdr3_aa: CASSYTRDTDTQYF

clone_size: -
d_call: -
j_call: TRBJ2-7
v_call: TRBV5-1
cdr3_nt: TGCGCCAGCAGCGTAGGGGGGGCCCCCTCCTACGAGCAGTACTTC
cdr3_aa: CASSVGGAPSYEQYF

clone_size: many
d_call: -
j_call: TRBJ1-5
v_call: TRBV2
cdr3_nt: TGTGCCAGCAGGAGGGGTATCAATCAGCCCCAGCATTTT
cdr3_aa: CASRRGINQPQHF

clone_size: few
d_call: TRBD1
j_call: TRBJ1-5
v_call: TRBV6-2/TRBV6-3
cdr3_nt: TGTGCCAGCAGTTACAACAAACAGGGGGTCCACAATCAGCCCCAGCATTTT
cdr3_aa: CASSYNKQGVHNQPQHF

clone_size: many
d_call: -
j_call: TRBJ1-1
v_call: TRBV20-1
cdr3_nt: TGCAGTGCTAGCCCCTTGACAGGTAACACTGAAGCTTTCTTT
cdr3_aa: CSASPLTGNTEAFF

clone_size: many
d_call: -
j_call: TRBJ1-5
v_call: TRBV5-4
cdr3_nt: TGTGCCAGCAGCTTACAGGGCAGCCATCAGCCCCAGCATTTT
cdr3_aa: CASSLQGSHQPQHF

clone_size: many
d_call: -
j_call: TRBJ1-1
v_call: TRBV3-1
cdr3_nt: TGTGCCAGCAGCCCAGCACTGGATACTGAAGCTTTCTTT
cdr3_aa: CASSPALDTEAFF

clone_size: many
d_call: -
j_call: TRBJ2-1
v_call: TRBV6-5
cdr3_nt: TGTGCCAGCAGTTACAAGAATCTGGGGAATGAGCAGTTCTTC
cdr3_aa: CASSYKNLGNEQFF

clone_size: many
d_call: -
j_call: TRBJ2-3
v_call: TRBV7-8
cdr3_nt: TGTGCCAGCACTAACCAAGGAGGGGGCCAAAAAGTTGCGCAGTATTTT
cdr3_aa: CASTNQGGGQKVAQYF

clone_size: -
d_call: -
j_call: TRBJ2-1
v_call: TRBV2
cdr3_nt: TGTGCCAGCAGGCCGGGACCAAACAATGAGCAGTTCTTC
cdr3_aa: CASRPGPNNEQFF

clone_size: many
d_call: -
j_call: TRBJ2-1
v_call: TRBV6-5
cdr3_nt: TGTGCCAGCAGTTACCTTGGGGATTGGGAGCAGTTCTTC
cdr3_aa: CASSYLGDWEQFF

clone_size: few
d_call: -
j_call: TRBJ2-6
v_call: TRBV12-3/TRBV12-4
cdr3_nt: TGTGCCAGCAGTTTACGGGGACACAGACTCTCTGGGGCCAACGTCTTGACTTTC
cdr3_aa: CASSLRGHRLSGANVLTF

clone_size: few
d_call: -
j_call: TRBJ2-3
v_call: TRBV2
cdr3_nt: TGTGCCAGCAGTGAAGGGTGGGGACGTAGTAACTTT
cdr3_aa: CASSEGWGRSNF

clone_size: few
d_call: -
j_call: TRBJ1-1
v_call: TRBV4-1
cdr3_nt: TGCGCCAGCAGCCTCCGGGCCCCGGCCTTTGAAGCTTTCTTT
cdr3_aa: CASSLRAPAFEAFF